This T cell receptor (beta chain) was sequenced for a study of response to subunit inactivated influenza vaccine (dated by TCRdb to the late 2010s). For the wider study: To follow how T cells responded to a trivalent subunit inactivated influenza vaccine, the researchers relied on deep quantitative profiling of the T cell receptor repertoire. Broad study findings and their caveats: It was suggested by the authors that each seasonal influenza vaccination may recruit only a limited number of new T cells.

A word on this clonotype: Its antigen is currently not known. Within one base of it there is no much larger clone, and no base qualities were kept.

The protocol used for the library was RT-PCR. The reads were generated on an Illumina HiSeq 2500. TCRdb ran its own pipeline on the public reads, namely fastp trimming at Q25 and MiXCR clone calling, and kept in-frame beta chains. Rows with a matching CDR3 protein are joined into one entry that keeps the most common DNA and genes. In all, the sample holds 500,000 to 600,000 distinct CDR3 sequences, and approximately 10% of those were seen once. The biggest ten clones account for roughly 11% of the sample. The CDR3, from cysteine to phenylalanine, totals 14 residues. The entry retains the CDR3 DNA only, 42 bases that are in frame from base 1. Taken from the germline V gene, the CDR1 and CDR2 loops are SGHAT and FQNNGV. Trimming takes 5 bases from V and 4 bases from J, and the germline ends sit 14 bases apart. This sample was shared with a second study, whose subject was T cells expressing NK-cell markers. As that second paper reports: The TCR beta cDNA libraries were made using 5'RACE template switching, a step that added both a universal primer site and unique molecular identifiers. In sorted CD3+CD56+NKG2C+, CD3+CD56+NKG2C- and CD3+CD56-NKG2C+ T-cell subsets from 7 or 8 donors, TCR beta-chain repertoires were profiled. Among the eight sequenced donors, only one was HCMV-seronegative, while the other seven were HCMV-seropositive. To restrict sorting to alphabetaTCR-expressing T cells, an anti-gammadeltaTCR antibody was added in several experiments. For about 6 donors, the dominant CD3+CD56+NKG2C+ clonotypes were among the top 10 CD8+ clonotypes and accounted for 1.0-7.0% of CD8+ T cells. Those dominant clonotypes were again the most abundant among CD3+CD56-NKG2C+ cells in a few donors, at about 28.3-65%. Whether the expanded NKG2C-expressing T cell clones were specific for HCMV antigens remained unclear. Randomly selected healthy volunteers, three men and five women, were used as the eight sequenced donors. HCMV serostatus was determined by detecting HCMV-specific IgG in serum with a commercial ELISA kit. Peripheral blood mononuclear cells were isolated from blood by Ficoll density gradient centrifugation. For several donors, bulk peripheral blood T-cell repertoires were also sequenced from unsorted PBMC. Synthesis of cDNA was primed from the TCR beta constant segment and was followed by two consecutive PCR amplification steps. Illumina HiSeq 2000/2500, MiSeq or NextSeq was used to sequence libraries as 2 x 150 bp reads. Reads were demultiplexed and grouped by UMI with MIGEC, and clonotypes were assembled and quantified with MiTCR. To exclude erroneous sequences, only TCR cDNA sequences supported by at least two reads were retained. Downstream repertoire analysis used the tcR package, and clonotypes were matched across fractions by CDR3 nucleotide sequence plus V segment. Antigen specificity was annotated against VDJdb with VDJmatch, allowing one amino acid substitution in CDR3.

The V and J segments used are TRBV11-2 and TRBJ1-1, and TRBD1 may be the D gene, going by 6 matching bases. Sample: PBMCs from blood, taken on the day of vaccination. The sequence came from a middle-aged man who received an inactivated influenza vaccine. Donor details come from another sample of the same person, matched by shared clones. The CDR3 reads as follows: CASSERTVVTEAFF. The nucleotides read TGTGCCAGCAGCGAAAGGACAGTGGTCACTGAAGCTTTCTTT. The reference TRBV11-2 and TRBJ1-1 proteins fill in what lies around the CDR3, so the full variable domain reads EAGVAQSPRYKIIEKRQSVAFWCNPISGHATLYWYQQILGQGPKLLIQFQNNGVVDDSQLPKDRFSAERLKGVDSTLKIQPAKLEDSAVYLCASSERTVVTEAFFGQGTRLTVV.